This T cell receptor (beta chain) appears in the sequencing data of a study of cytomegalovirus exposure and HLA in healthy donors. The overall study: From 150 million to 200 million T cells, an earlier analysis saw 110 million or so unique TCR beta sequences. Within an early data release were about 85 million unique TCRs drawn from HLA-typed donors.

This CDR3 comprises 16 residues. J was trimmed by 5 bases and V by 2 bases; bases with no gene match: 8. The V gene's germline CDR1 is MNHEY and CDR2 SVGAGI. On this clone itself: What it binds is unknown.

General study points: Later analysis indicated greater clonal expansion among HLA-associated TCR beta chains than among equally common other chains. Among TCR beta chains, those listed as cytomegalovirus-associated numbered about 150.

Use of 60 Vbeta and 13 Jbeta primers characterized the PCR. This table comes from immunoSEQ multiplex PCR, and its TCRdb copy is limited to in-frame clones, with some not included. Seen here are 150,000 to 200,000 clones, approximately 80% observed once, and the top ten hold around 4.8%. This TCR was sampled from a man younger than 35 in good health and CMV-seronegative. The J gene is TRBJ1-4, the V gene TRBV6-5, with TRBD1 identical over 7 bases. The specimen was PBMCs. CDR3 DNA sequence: TGTGCCAGCAGTTACACGGTCGGGACAGCGAATGAAAAACTGTTTTTT. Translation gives CASSYTVGTANEKLFF.